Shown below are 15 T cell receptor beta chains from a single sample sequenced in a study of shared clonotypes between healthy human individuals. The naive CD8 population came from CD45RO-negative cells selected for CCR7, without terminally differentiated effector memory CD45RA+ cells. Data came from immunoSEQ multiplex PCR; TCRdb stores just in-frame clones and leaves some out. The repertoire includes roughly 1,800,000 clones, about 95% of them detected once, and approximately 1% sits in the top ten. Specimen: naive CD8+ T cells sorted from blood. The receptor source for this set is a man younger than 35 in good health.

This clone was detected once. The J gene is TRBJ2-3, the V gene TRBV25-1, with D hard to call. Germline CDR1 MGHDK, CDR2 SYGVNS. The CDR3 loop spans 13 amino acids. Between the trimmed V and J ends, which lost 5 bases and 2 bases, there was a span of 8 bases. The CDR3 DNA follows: TGTGCCAGCAGTTTAACAGACACAGATACGCAGTATTTT. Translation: CASSLTDTDTQYF. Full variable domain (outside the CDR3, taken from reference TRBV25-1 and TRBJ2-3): EADIYQTPRYLVIGTGKKITLECSQTMGHDKMYWYQQDPGMELHLIHYSYGVNSTEKGDLSSESTVSRIRTEHFPLTLESARPSHTSQYLCASSLTDTDTQYFGPGTRLTVL.

For the CDR3, the DNA is TGTGCCAGCAGCCACAGGGTAGACTCCTACGAGCAGTACTTC. Residues: CASSHRVDSYEQYF. The chain is built from TRBV5-6 and TRBJ2-7, with TRBD1 as a possible D gene (6 bases). This CDR3 has 14 amino acids. Germline CDR1 SGHDT, CDR2 YYEEEE. V shed 4 bases and J shed 0 bases, with 11 bases lying between them.

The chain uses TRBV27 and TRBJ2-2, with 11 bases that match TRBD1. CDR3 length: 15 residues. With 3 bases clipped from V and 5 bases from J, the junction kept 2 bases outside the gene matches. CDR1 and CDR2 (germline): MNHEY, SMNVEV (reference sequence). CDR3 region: CASSLDRGPTGELFF. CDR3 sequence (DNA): TGTGCCAGCAGTTTGGACAGGGGGCCTACCGGGGAGCTGTTTTTT.

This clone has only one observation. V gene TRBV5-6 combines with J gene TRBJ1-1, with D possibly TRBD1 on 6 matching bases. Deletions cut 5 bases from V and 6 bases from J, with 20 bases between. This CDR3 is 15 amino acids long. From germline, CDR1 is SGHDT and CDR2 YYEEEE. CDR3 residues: CASRRQDGAISEAFF. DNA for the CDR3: TGTGCCAGCAGGAGACAGGACGGGGCTATATCTGAAGCTTTCTTT.

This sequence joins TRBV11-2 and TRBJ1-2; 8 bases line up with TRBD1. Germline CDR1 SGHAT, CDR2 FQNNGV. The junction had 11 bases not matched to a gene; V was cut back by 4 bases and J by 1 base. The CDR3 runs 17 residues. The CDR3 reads CASSSGQGGPHNYGYTF. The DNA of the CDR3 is TGTGCCAGCAGCTCCGGACAGGGAGGACCCCATAACTATGGCTACACCTTC.

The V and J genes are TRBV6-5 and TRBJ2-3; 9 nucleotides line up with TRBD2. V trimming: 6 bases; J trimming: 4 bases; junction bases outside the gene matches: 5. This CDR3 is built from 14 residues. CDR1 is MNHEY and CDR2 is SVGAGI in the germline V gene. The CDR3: CASRLGLASDTQYF. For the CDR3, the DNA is TGTGCCAGCAGGCTGGGACTAGCATCAGATACGCAGTATTTT.

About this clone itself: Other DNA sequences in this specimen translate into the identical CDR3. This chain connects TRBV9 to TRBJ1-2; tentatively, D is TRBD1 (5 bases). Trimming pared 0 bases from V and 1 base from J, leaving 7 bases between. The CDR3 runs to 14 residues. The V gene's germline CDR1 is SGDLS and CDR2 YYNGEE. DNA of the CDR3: TGTGCCAGCAGCGTAGGGGACCTTAACTATGGCTACACCTTC. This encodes CASSVGDLNYGYTF.

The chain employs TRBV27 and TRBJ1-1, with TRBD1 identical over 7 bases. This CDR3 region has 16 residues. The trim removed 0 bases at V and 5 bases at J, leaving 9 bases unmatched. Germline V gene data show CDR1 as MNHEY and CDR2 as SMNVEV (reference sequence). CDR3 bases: TGTGCCAGCAGTTTATCCGGTAAGGGGGCTTATACTGAAGCTTTCTTT. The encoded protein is CASSLSGKGAYTEAFF.

The CDR3 region has the DNA TGTGCCAGTAGTATAGAGGGACTAGGCGCCTACGAGCAGTACTTC. This translates into CASSIEGLGAYEQYF. The chain uses TRBV19 and TRBJ2-7, with 8 bases aligning to TRBD2. The junction had 3 bases not matched to a gene; V was cut back by 0 bases and J by 2 bases. The CDR3 consists of 15 residues. The germline gives CDR1 LNHDA, CDR2 SQIVND (reference sequence).

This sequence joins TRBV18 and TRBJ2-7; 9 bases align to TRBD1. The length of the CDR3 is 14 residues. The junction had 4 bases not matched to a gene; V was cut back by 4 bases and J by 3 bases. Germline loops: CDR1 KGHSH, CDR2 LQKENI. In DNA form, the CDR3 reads TGTGCCAGCTCACGGACGGGACAGGGCTACGAGCAGTACTTC. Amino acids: CASSRTGQGYEQYF.

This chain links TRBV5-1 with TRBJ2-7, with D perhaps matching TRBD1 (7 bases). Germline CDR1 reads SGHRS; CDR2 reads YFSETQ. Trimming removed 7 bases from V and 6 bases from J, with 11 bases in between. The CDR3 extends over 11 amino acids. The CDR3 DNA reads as TGCGCCAGCGACCAGGGGGGCGAGCAGTACTTC. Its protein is CASDQGGEQYF.

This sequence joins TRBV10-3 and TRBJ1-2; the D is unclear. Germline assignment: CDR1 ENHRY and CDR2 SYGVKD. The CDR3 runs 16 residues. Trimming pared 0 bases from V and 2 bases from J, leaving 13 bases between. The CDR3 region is CAISESSKAENYGYTF. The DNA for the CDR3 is TGTGCCATCAGTGAGTCGTCTAAGGCAGAAAACTATGGCTACACCTTC.

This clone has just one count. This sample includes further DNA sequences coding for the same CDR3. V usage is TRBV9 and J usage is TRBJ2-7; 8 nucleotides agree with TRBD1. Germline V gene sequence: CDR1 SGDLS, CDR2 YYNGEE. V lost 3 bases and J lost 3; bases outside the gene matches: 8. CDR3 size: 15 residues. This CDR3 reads CASSAGTGTDYEQYF. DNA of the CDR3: TGTGCCAGCAGCGCCGGGACAGGCACGGACTACGAGCAGTACTTC. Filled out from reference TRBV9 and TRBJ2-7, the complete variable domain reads DSGVTQTPKHLITATGQRVTLRCSPRSGDLSVYWYQQSLDQGLQFLIQYYNGEERAKGNILERFSAQQFPDLHSELNLSSLELGDSALYFCASSAGTGTDYEQYFGPGTRLTVT.

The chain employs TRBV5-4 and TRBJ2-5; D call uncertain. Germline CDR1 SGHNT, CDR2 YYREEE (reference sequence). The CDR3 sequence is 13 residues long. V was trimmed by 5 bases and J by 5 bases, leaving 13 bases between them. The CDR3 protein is CASRSPLDETQYF. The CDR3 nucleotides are TGTGCCAGCAGATCACCGCTTGACGAGACCCAGTACTTC.

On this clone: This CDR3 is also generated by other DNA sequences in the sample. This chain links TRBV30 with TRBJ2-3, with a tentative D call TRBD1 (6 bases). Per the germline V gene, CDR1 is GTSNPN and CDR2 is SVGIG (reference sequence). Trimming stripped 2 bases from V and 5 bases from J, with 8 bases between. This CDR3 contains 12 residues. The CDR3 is CAWSLGGDTQYF. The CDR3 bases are TGTGCCTGGAGTTTAGGGGGAGATACGCAGTATTTT.